The source of this TCR beta chain is a study of OX40 agonist ivuxolimab in advanced cancers. Study observations and caveats: The average count of expanded clones was higher among CD8+ T cells than among CD4+. At 0.1 to 3.0 mg/kg and by week 6, CD4+ and CD8+ T cells in the blood had expanded clonally. No antigen was identified for the clonally expanded peripheral T cells.

This CDR3 has 18 amino acids. The germline V gene has CDR1 SEHNR and CDR2 FQNEAQ (reference sequence). The V end was cut by 0 bases, the J end by 4 bases, with 16 bases between. This table comes from immunoSEQ multiplex PCR, and its TCRdb copy is limited to in-frame clones, with some not included. The repertoire includes 30,000 or so clones, 90% of them detected once, and 24% sits in the top ten. In the case of this clone: Its antigen remains unknown.

This sequence originates from an adult with an advanced solid tumor such as melanoma, head and neck, liver or kidney cancer. The rearrangement uses TRBV7-9 and TRBJ1-6; D uncertain. Specimen: CD4+ or CD8+ T cells sorted from blood, collected in a trial of the OX40 agonist ivuxolimab. This chain's CDR3 is CASSLALIETEYNSPLHF. The CDR3 bases are TGTGCCAGCAGCTTAGCCCTCATTGAGACGGAGTATAATTCACCCCTCCACTTT.